This T cell receptor beta chain was recovered during a study of T-cell memory formation after mild COVID-19 (dated by TCRdb to the early 2020s). Study-wide context: Most TCR sequence clusters were specific to one of the two donors. In two donors, T-cell clones that expanded and contracted after mild COVID-19 were followed by sequencing TCRalpha and TCRbeta repertoires longitudinally. Two young, previously healthy adult volunteers made up the cohort, one male and one female.

Ficoll-Paque density gradient centrifugation was used to isolate PBMCs. What the research found in general, with its limitations: Whether the second-wave clones peaking on day 37 were SARS-CoV-2 specific was not confirmed. Some responding clones were detected in pre-infection memory, suggesting pre-existing cross-reactive memory T cells joined the SARS-CoV-2 response. Balanced CD4/CD8 phenotypes were observed for clones contracting from day 15 to 85, whereas a bias towards CD4+ was observed for a second wave of clones expanding from day 15 to 37. Only a couple of mild cases were covered in the study, and larger cohorts including severe cases with pre-infection samples were considered necessary. Contracting CD4+ clones were found mainly in CM and EM memory subsets, while CD8+ clones were enriched in EMRA.

The listed sequencing device is Illumina NovaSeq 6000. Using 5'RACE with constant-segment primers, TCRalpha and TCRbeta cDNA libraries were constructed, with sample barcodes and unique molecular identifiers added in the process. RNA was extracted from every sample with Trizol reagent. Amplification of the libraries took two PCR steps, and the second step added a second sample barcode plus Illumina TruSeq adapters. Libraries were sequenced on an Illumina NovaSeq with 2 x 150 bp paired-end reads. The paper's data handling went like this. Demultiplexing of reads and collapsing into UMI-guided consensus sequences were performed with migec v1.2.7. With mixcr v2.1.11, UMI consensuses were aligned to TRA and TRB V and J templates and assembled into clonotypes. A clonotype was counted as expanded or contracted only if both edgeR and NoisET called the change significant, with noise models trained on biological replicates. For edgeR calls, the cutoffs were a false discovery rate-adjusted p below 0.01 and a log2 fold-change threshold of 1. As an exploratory analysis of dynamics, max-normalized trajectories of the 1000 most abundant clonotypes were examined with PCA combined with hierarchical clustering. Separately sequenced CD4+ and CD8+ repertoires were used to assign the CD4 or CD8 phenotype of responding clones. In-frame beta chains were kept once TCRdb had trimmed the public reads at Q25 with fastp and called clones with MiXCR. One record per CDR3 amino acid sequence lists the most common genes and DNA. What appears here as the V and J calls and clone size reflects TCRdb's work, not the paper's. The sample table records 150,000 to 200,000 distinct CDR3 sequences; around 15% of these occur just once. Less than 15% of the sample is taken by the ten largest.

This clonotype was observed a handful of times. Which antigen it targets is not known. No base qualities exist here, and no much larger clone lies one base off it. This sequence was found in an adult woman who had mild COVID-19 (a few samples of this study predate the infection). The sample titles of this study are shuffled in the database, so cell type and time point are left out; the donor was told from shared clones. Sequenced material: PBMCs or a T cell subset sorted from them (not recorded which).

The CDR3 loop reads CASSLTAHAVKNIQYF. DNA sequence: TGTGCCAGCAGCTTAACGGCCCACGCAGTCAAAAACATTCAGTACTTC. The chain couples TRBV7-2 to TRBJ2-4, with an unclear D gene assignment. The CDR3, cysteine through phenylalanine, is 16 amino acids long. Here the CDR3 DNA is all that survives: 48 bases in frame from base 1. Deletion took 2 bases off V and 3 bases off J, with a span of 14 bases between the germline ends. According to the germline V gene, CDR1 reads SGHTA and CDR2 reads FQGNSA.